This T cell receptor (beta chain) is from a study of blood T cell repertoires in COVID-19. Overall study: T cells, B-cell-depleted T cells, or PBMCs provided the cDNA or gDNA that served as material.

Germline V gene sequence: CDR1 SGHTA, CDR2 FQGNSA. V shed 5 bases and J shed 2 bases, with 13 bases lying between them. This CDR3 comprises 14 residues. In the original analysis: Amplification from reference gene primers served as the basis for estimated nucleated cell counts. The table came from immunoSEQ multiplex PCR; TCRdb's copy has only in-frame clones and leaves some out. For V, J and clone size, that table is used; D and trimming come from the DNA. The sample comprises approximately 140,000 clones, 84% of which are singletons, and 1.1% to 1.5% rests with the top ten. This TCR was sampled from a man between 60 and 75 years old with acute or convalescent COVID-19. The sample comprised peripheral blood. The chain joins TRBV7-2 to TRBJ2-7; TRBD1 is a possible D gene (5 bases). The CDR3 DNA follows: TGTGCCAGCAGCCAGGGTGGGGCAACCTACGAGCAGTACTTC. Translation gives CASSQGGATYEQYF.